The 26 T cell receptor beta chains presented below share a single source sample, sequenced in a study of T cells in Graves' hyperthyroidism and ophthalmopathy. The CDR3 regions of TCR beta were amplified from RNA transcripts. TCR CDR3 regions were first amplified by RT-PCR with HTBI primers. Via MiXCR, TCRdb re-called the multiplex PCR reads, giving one row per CDR3 protein. The table shows more than 300,000 distinct CDR3 sequences, with 15% to 20% occurring only once. The material sequenced was blood. The receptors were gathered from a woman in her thirties with Graves' hyperthyroidism that later progressed to Graves' ophthalmopathy.

This clonotype was recorded at least ten times. The chain is built from TRBV5-1 and TRBJ2-1; TRBD2 matches 7 bases. Trimming took 2 bases from V and 6 from J; bases not matched to a gene: 8. CDR1 is SGHRS and CDR2 is YFSETQ in the germline V gene. The CDR3 totals 15 residues. The CDR3 nucleotides read TGCGCCAGCAGCTTCCCCTGGGAGGGGTCCAATGAGCAGTTCTTC. Translated, it gives CASSFPWEGSNEQFF.

The table lists this clonotype with a few counts. The chain links TRBV5-5 to TRBJ2-7; D is unclear. This CDR3 is built from 15 residues. V was trimmed by 0 bases and J by 2 bases, leaving 12 bases between them. CDR1 and CDR2 from the germline V gene are SGHKS and YYEKEE (reference sequence). The CDR3 protein is CASSLAPGSAYEQYF. CDR3 sequence (DNA): TGTGCCAGCAGCTTGGCCCCGGGCAGCGCCTACGAGCAGTACTTC.

Many counts were recorded for this clonotype. The gene calls are TRBV7-2 and TRBJ1-1; D remains unclear. V lost 5 bases to trimming and J lost 1 base, with 14 bases between them. The CDR3 spans 15 residues. CDR1 is SGHTA, CDR2 FQGNSA, per germline. DNA of the CDR3: TGTGCCAGCAGCAACCCGGGCCAGAGGAACACTGAAGCTTTCTTT. Encoded protein: CASSNPGQRNTEAFF. The full variable domain, with the rest looked up from reference TRBV7-2 and TRBJ1-1, is GAGVSQSPSNKVTEKGKDVELRCDPISGHTALYWYRQSLGQGLEFLIYFQGNSAPDKSGLPSDRFSAERTGGSVSTLTIQRTQQEDSAVYLCASSNPGQRNTEAFFGQGTRLTVV.

This clonotype was detected only a few times. An end of the junction differs from the germline gene, which may be a read error. The J gene is TRBJ1-4, the V gene TRBV3-1, with a possible D match to TRBD1 (5 bases). Germline assignment: CDR1 LGHDT and CDR2 YNNKEL (reference sequence). The CDR3 totals 17 residues. The CDR3 DNA sequence: TGTGCCAGCAGCCAAGATTCCCGGGGCGCAACTAGTGAAAAACTGTTTTTT. Translating it yields CASSQDSRGATSEKLFF.

The chain links TRBV19 to TRBJ1-1; TRBD1 aligns across 8 bases. The V gene's germline CDR1 is LNHDA and CDR2 SQIVND (reference sequence). Trimming removed 7 bases from V and 2 bases from J; junction bases left unmatched: 9. The CDR3 loop spans 15 amino acids. CDR3 in DNA: TGTGCCAGTACCGTGTCAGGGGGCTCTAACACTGAAGCTTTCTTT. Amino acids: CASTVSGGSNTEAFF.

Concerning this clonotype: A clone one base away is much larger, so this may be a read error. The gene calls are TRBV28 and TRBJ1-5; D is perhaps TRBD1 (6 bases). There are 14 residues in the CDR3. The germline CDR1 and CDR2 sequences are MDHEN and SYDVKM. The CDR3 DNA follows: TGTGTCAGCAGTTCACAGGGTTTGGGGCAGCCCCAGCATTTT. Its protein is CVSSSQGLGQPQHF.

At least ten counts were recorded for this clonotype. The J gene is TRBJ2-1, the V gene TRBV20-1; 14 bases fit TRBD2. Germline V CDR1 and CDR2: DFQATT, SNEGSKA (reference sequence). This CDR3 is built from 15 residues. V lost 5 bases and J lost 7; bases outside the gene matches: 7. This CDR3 reads CSAPDGTSGGNEQFF. CDR3 nucleotides: TGCAGTGCTCCAGATGGGACTAGCGGGGGAAATGAGCAGTTCTTC.

This clonotype has at least ten counts. The V and J genes are TRBV28 and TRBJ2-1; 9 bases match TRBD2. Germline lookup yields CDR1 MDHEN and CDR2 SYDVKM. V was clipped by 5 bases and J by 6 bases; unmatched bases: 11. This CDR3 is built from 16 residues. CDR3 nucleotides: TGTGCCAGCAGTACGCAGACTAGCGGACTATTCAATGAGCAGTTCTTC. Translation gives CASSTQTSGLFNEQFF.

As DNA, the CDR3 is TGTGCCAGCAGTTACGAATTCGGTGTCCAGCGGCACCAAGAGACCCAGTACTTC. It codes for CASSYEFGVQRHQETQYF. This chain uses TRBV6-2 or TRBV6-3 with TRBJ2-5; D is perhaps TRBD2 (5 bases). The CDR3 has 18 amino acids. Germline lookup yields CDR1 MNHEY and CDR2 SVGEGT. V gave up 2 bases and J gave up 0 bases, with 19 bases separating them.

This clonotype was counted many times. This chain links TRBV2 with TRBJ2-1; the match to TRBD1 covers 10 bases. This CDR3 has 15 residues. The V segment lost 6 bases and the J segment 6 bases; nucleotides outside the gene matches: 8. Looked up from germline, CDR1 is SNHLY and CDR2 is FYNNEI. The CDR3 reads CASSPGTGVPNEQFF. The CDR3 region has the DNA TGTGCCAGCAGCCCCGGGACAGGGGTCCCCAATGAGCAGTTCTTC.

This clonotype was seen just once. One end of the junction is discordant with germline, which a read error may explain. The CDR3 reads CVSSSFFSSHPPFNEQFF. CDR3 in DNA: TGTGTCAGCAGTTCCTTCTTTTCATCCCATCCTCCCTTTAATGAGCAGTTCTTC. The rearrangement uses TRBV27 and TRBJ2-1; D gene uncertain. The CDR3 covers 18 residues. Germline CDR1 reads MNHEY; CDR2 reads SMNVEV (reference sequence).

The chain uses TRBV27 and TRBJ1-4; D is uncertain. The CDR3 covers 15 residues. V lost 6 bases and J lost 10, with 21 bases in between. Germline-derived CDR1 and CDR2 are MNHEY and SMNVEV (reference sequence). The CDR3 sequence: CASSQLPSPGAKLFF. The CDR3 coding sequence is TGTGCCAGCAGCCAACTACCTTCACCCGGTGCAAAACTGTTTTTT.

The table lists this clonotype with many counts. The chain uses TRBV11-2 and TRBJ2-6; D assignment may be TRBD1 or TRBD2 (5 bases each). The germline gives CDR1 SGHAT, CDR2 FQNNGV. CDR3 length: 16 amino acids. Trimming removed 4 bases from V and 2 bases from J, with 12 bases in between. The CDR3 sequence: CASSSNRGAGANVLTF. The CDR3 DNA is TGTGCCAGCAGCTCCAATCGGGGCGCTGGGGCCAACGTCCTGACTTTC.

Only one count was recorded for this clonotype. This chain links TRBV9 with TRBJ2-7, with D possibly being TRBD1 or TRBD2 (7 bases each). Germline values: CDR1 SGDLS, CDR2 YYNGEE. The CDR3 covers 15 residues. Trimming took 4 bases from V and 4 from J, leaving 18 bases between them. CDR3 residues: CASSSGGGGWYEQYF. CDR3 sequence (DNA): TGTGCCAGCAGCTCAGGGGGGGGAGGATGGTACGAGCAGTACTTC.

V is TRBV25-1 and J is TRBJ1-1; D unclear. The germline V and J ends were trimmed by 5 bases and 10 bases, with 11 bases remaining between them. From germline, CDR1 is MGHDK and CDR2 SYGVNS. The CDR3 sequence is 11 residues long. As DNA, the CDR3 is TGTGCCAGCAGTCGGGGAGCCGGAGCTTTCTTT. Translating it yields CASSRGAGAFF.

In its sample, this clonotype was seen a few times. V is TRBV5-1 and J is TRBJ2-7; 10 positions match TRBD1. Germline trimming cut 3 bases from V and 7 bases from J; bases unmatched to any gene: 7. The CDR3 spans 14 residues. CDR1 and CDR2 (germline): SGHRS, YFSETQ. In nucleotides, the CDR3 is TGCGCCAGCAGCTCCCCGGACAGGGGGGGTGAGCAGTACTTC. It translates to CASSSPDRGGEQYF. Supplemented by reference TRBV5-1 and TRBJ2-7, the full variable domain reads KAGVTQTPRYLIKTRGQQVTLSCSPISGHRSVSWYQQTPGQGLQFLFEYFSETQRNKGNFPGRFSGRQFSNSRSEMNVSTLELGDSALYLCASSSPDRGGEQYFGPGTRLTVT.

The CDR3 coding sequence is TGCAGTGCCGGCCGGGAACCCTATAATTCACCCCTCCACTTT. It yields the protein CSAGREPYNSPLHF. The genes are TRBV20-1 and TRBJ1-6; the D is unclear. With 6 bases removed from V and 2 bases from J, the gap between germline ends came to 11 bases. The CDR3 spans 14 residues. Germline V gene data show CDR1 as DFQATT and CDR2 as SNEGSKA (reference sequence).

The chain uses TRBV28 and TRBJ1-4, with D tentatively TRBD1 (5 bases). Trimming took off 5 bases at V and 7 bases at J, with 17 bases between the two ends. The CDR3 runs to 15 residues. CDR1 MDHEN and CDR2 SYDVKM come from the germline V gene. The CDR3 coding sequence is TGTGCCAGCAGTCTGGGACCTAGTGAGAGTGAAAAACTGTTTTTT. This sequence encodes CASSLGPSESEKLFF.

The sample holds many counts of this clonotype. The chain links TRBV4-1 to TRBJ1-5; D might be TRBD1 (6 bases). The length of the CDR3 is 15 residues. With 4 bases removed from V and 3 bases from J, the gap between germline ends came to 13 bases. CDR1 is MGHRA, CDR2 YSYEKL, per germline. The CDR3 nucleotides read TGCGCCAGCAGCCCGCGAGGGGACATCAATCAGCCCCAGCATTTT. Protein: CASSPRGDINQPQHF.

This clonotype was counted ten times or more. The rearrangement uses TRBV12-3 or TRBV12-4 and TRBJ1-5; D gene uncertain. The CDR3 spans 17 residues. Trimming shortened V by 1 base and J by 4 bases, and 17 bases separated the two germline ends. CDR3: CASSLVLGSRPNQPQHF. CDR3 nucleotide sequence: TGTGCCAGCAGTTTAGTCTTGGGCAGCCGACCGAATCAGCCCCAGCATTTT.

This clonotype was seen a few times. The chain recombines TRBV27 with TRBJ2-1; D is uncertain. This CDR3 is built from 14 residues. V lost 0 bases and J lost 13, with 16 bases in between. Germline V CDR1 and CDR2: MNHEY, SMNVEV (reference sequence). CDR3 DNA: TGTGCCAGCAGTTTATCGTTTCGCGACCAGCGCCAGTTCTTC. Protein: CASSLSFRDQRQFF.

This clonotype has at least ten counts. V usage is TRBV28 and J usage is TRBJ2-2; TRBD2 matches at 7 bases. This CDR3 spans 13 amino acids. In germline, CDR1 is MDHEN, CDR2 SYDVKM. The J segment lost 0 bases and the V segment lost 8 bases, leaving 0 bases of the junction unmatched. The CDR3 DNA reads TGTGCCAGCGGGGGGGCGAACACCGGGGAGCTGTTTTTT. This encodes CASGGANTGELFF.

This clonotype was observed at least ten times. The chain has TRBV12-3 or TRBV12-4 and TRBJ1-4; D might be TRBD1 (5 bases). There are 15 residues in the CDR3. V was pared by 3 bases and J by 8 bases, with 16 bases between. The CDR3 loop reads CASSLGERGYEKLFF. CDR3 nucleotides: TGTGCCAGCAGTTTGGGTGAAAGGGGCTACGAAAAACTGTTTTTT.

This clonotype showed up many times. The J gene is TRBJ1-5, the V gene TRBV30, with D possibly TRBD1 on 5 matching bases. CDR3 length: 13 residues. CDR1 and CDR2 from the germline V gene are GTSNPN and SVGIG (reference sequence). Trimming took 4 bases from V and 2 from J, leaving 9 bases between them. The CDR3 loop reads CAWKGQGNQPQHF. The CDR3 bases are TGTGCCTGGAAGGGGCAGGGCAATCAGCCCCAGCATTTT. Based on the CDR3 plus reference TRBV30 and TRBJ1-5, the full variable domain is SQTIHQWPATLVQPVGSPLSLECTVEGTSNPNLYWYRQAAGRGLQLLFYSVGIGQISSEVPQNLSASRPQDRQFILSSKKLLLSDSGFYLCAWKGQGNQPQHFGDGTRLSIL.

The genes are TRBV11-2 and TRBJ2-7; 8 nucleotides agree with TRBD1. Germline assignment: CDR1 SGHAT and CDR2 FQNNGV. V was pared by 2 bases and J by 4 bases, with 4 bases of the junction left unmatched. The CDR3 has 14 residues. CDR3 DNA sequence: TGTGCCAGCAGCTTACAGGGGGCAAGGTACGAGCAGTACTTC. Residues: CASSLQGARYEQYF.

On this clonotype itself: This may be a read error, as it is one base from a much larger clone. J is TRBJ2-4 and V is TRBV20-1, with 7 nucleotides matching TRBD2. J was trimmed by 0 bases and V by 1 base; bases with no gene match: 12. Per germline, CDR1 DFQATT and CDR2 SNEGSKA (reference sequence). CDR3 length: 18 residues. In DNA form, the CDR3 reads TGCAGTGCTAGAGTCGGGGAGGGAACACTACTAGCCAAAAACATTCAGTACTTC. It specifies CSARVGEGTLLAKNIQYF.